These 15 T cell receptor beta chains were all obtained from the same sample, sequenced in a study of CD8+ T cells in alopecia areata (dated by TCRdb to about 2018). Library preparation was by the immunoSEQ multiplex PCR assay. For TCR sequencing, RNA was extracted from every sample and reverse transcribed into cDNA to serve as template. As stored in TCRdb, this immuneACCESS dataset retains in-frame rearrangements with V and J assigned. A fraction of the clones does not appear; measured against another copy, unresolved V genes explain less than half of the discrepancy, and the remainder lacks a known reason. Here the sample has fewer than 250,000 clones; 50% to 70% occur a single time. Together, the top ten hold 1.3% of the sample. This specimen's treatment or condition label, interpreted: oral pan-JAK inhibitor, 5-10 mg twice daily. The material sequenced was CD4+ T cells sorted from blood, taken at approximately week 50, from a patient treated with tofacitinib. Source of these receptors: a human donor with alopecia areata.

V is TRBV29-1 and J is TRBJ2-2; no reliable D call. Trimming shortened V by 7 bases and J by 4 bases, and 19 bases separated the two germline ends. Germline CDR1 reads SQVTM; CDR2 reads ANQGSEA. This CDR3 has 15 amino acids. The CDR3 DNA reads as TGCAGCGCCGGGTTGGGCGGCTTGGGCACCGGGGAGCTGTTTTTT. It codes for CSAGLGGLGTGELFF.

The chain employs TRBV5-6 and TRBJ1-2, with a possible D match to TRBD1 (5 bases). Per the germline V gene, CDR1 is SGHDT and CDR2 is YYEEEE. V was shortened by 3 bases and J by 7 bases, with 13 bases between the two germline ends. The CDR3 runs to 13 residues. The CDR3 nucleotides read TGTGCCAGCAGCTCCTACAGGTGGAGTGGCTACACCTTC. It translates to CASSSYRWSGYTF.

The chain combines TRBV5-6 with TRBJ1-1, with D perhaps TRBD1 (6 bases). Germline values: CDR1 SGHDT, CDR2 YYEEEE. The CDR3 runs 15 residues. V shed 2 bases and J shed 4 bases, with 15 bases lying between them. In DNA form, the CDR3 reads TGTGCCAGCAGCTTCATTCAGGGGACTTCCACTGAAGCTTTCTTT. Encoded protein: CASSFIQGTSTEAFF.

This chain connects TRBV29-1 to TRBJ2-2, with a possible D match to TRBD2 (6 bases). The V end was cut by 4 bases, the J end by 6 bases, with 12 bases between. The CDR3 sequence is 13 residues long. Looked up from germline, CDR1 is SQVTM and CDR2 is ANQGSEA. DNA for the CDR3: TGCAGCGTTGTGGGAGTAGCGGCCGGGGAGCTGTTTTTT. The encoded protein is CSVVGVAAGELFF.

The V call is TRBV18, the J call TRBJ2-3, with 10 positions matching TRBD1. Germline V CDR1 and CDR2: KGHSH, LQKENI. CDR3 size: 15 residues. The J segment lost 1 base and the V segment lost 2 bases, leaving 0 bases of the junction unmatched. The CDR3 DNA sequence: TGTGCCAGCTCACCAGGGACAGGGGGCACAGATACGCAGTATTTT. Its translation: CASSPGTGGTDTQYF.

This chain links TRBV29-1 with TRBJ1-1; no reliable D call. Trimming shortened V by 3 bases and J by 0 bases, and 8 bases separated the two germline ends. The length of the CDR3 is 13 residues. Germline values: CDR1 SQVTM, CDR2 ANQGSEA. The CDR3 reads CSVDPEMNTEAFF. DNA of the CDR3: TGCAGCGTTGATCCAGAGATGAACACTGAAGCTTTCTTT.

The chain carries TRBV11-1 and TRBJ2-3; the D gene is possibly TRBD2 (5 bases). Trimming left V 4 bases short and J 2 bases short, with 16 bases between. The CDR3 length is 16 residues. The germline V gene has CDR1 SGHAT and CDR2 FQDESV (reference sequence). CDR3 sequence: CASSSRGADHTDTQYF. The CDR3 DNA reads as TGTGCCAGCAGCTCCCGGGGAGCGGACCACACAGATACGCAGTATTTT.

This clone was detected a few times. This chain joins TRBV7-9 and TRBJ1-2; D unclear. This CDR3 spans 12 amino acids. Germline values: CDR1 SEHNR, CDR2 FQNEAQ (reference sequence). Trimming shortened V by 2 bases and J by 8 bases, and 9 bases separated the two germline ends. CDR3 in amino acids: CASSLSQGGYTF. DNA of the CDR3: TGTGCCAGCAGCTTATCGCAAGGGGGCTACACCTTC.

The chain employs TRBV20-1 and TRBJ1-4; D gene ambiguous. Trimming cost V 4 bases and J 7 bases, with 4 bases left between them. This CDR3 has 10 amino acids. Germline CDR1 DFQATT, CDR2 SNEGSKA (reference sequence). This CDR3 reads CSAMGEKLFF. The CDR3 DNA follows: TGCAGTGCTATGGGTGAAAAACTGTTTTTT.

As DNA, the CDR3 is TGCGCCAGCAGCTTGCTCGGGCAGTCCTCCTACGAGCAGTACTTC. Protein product: CASSLLGQSSYEQYF. The chain couples TRBV5-1 to TRBJ2-7, with no clear D. This CDR3 contains 15 residues. Trimming removed 1 base at V and 0 bases at J, with 11 bases between. Looked up from germline, CDR1 is SGHRS and CDR2 is YFSETQ. Combining the CDR3 with reference TRBV5-1 and TRBJ2-7 gives the whole variable domain KAGVTQTPRYLIKTRGQQVTLSCSPISGHRSVSWYQQTPGQGLQFLFEYFSETQRNKGNFPGRFSGRQFSNSRSEMNVSTLELGDSALYLCASSLLGQSSYEQYFGPGTRLTVT.

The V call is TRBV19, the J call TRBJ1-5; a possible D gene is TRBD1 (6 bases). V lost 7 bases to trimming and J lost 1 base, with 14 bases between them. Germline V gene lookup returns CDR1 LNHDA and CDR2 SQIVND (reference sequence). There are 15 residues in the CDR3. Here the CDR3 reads CASTSGGGSNQPQHF. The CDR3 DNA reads TGTGCCAGTACCTCGGGGGGCGGGAGCAATCAGCCCCAGCATTTT.

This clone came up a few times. CDR3 nucleotide sequence: TGCAGCGTGGCCGGGACAGTCGACTATGGCTACACCTTC. Translation gives CSVAGTVDYGYTF. This sequence joins TRBV29-1 and TRBJ1-2, with 7 bases matching TRBD1. The trim removed 6 bases at V and 3 bases at J, leaving 7 bases unmatched. Germline V gene data show CDR1 as SQVTM and CDR2 as ANQGSEA. The CDR3 consists of 13 residues. The whole variable domain, filled in from reference TRBV29-1 and TRBJ1-2, reads SAVISQKPSRDICQRGTSLTIQCQVDSQVTMMFWYRQQPGQSLTLIATANQGSEATYESGFVIDKFPISRPNLTFSTLTVSNMSPEDSSIYLCSVAGTVDYGYTFGSGTRLTVV.

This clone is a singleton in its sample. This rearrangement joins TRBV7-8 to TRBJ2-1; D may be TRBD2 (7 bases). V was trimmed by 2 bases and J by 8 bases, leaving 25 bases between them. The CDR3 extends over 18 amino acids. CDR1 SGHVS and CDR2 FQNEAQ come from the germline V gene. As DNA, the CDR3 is TGTGCCAGCAGCTTATGGGTCCTCGGGGGGCCCCCCACTGATGAGCAGTTCTTC. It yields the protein CASSLWVLGGPPTDEQFF. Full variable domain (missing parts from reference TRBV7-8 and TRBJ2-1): GAGVSQSPRYKVAKRGQDVALRCDPISGHVSLFWYQQALGQGPEFLTYFQNEAQLDKSGLPSDRFFAERPEGSVSTLKIQRTQQEDSAVYLCASSLWVLGGPPTDEQFFGPGTRLTVL.

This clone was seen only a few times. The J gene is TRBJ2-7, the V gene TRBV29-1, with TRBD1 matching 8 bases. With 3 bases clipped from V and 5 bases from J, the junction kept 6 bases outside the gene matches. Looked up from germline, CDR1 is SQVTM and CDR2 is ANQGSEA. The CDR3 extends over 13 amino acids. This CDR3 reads CSVDRAGGNEQYF. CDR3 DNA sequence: TGCAGCGTTGATAGAGCAGGGGGCAACGAGCAGTACTTC.

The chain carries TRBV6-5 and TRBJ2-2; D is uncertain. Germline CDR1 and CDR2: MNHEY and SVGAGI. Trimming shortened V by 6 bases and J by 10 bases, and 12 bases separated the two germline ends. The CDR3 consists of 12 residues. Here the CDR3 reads CASRALAAELFF. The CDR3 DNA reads TGTGCCAGCAGGGCGTTAGCCGCGGAGCTGTTTTTT.